The source of this T cell receptor (beta chain) is a study of cytomegalovirus exposure and HLA in healthy donors. The PCR ran on 60 Vbeta and 13 Jbeta primers. Only in-frame clones appear in the TCRdb table, and some are missing; sequencing was by immunoSEQ multiplex PCR. The sample comprises about 90,000 clones, 65% to 80% of which are singletons, and about 15% rests with the top ten. This CDR3 has 14 amino acids. V lost 0 bases, J lost 8 bases, and 11 bases lay in between. From germline, CDR1 is MGHRA and CDR2 YSYEKL. The rearrangement uses TRBV4-1 and TRBJ2-4, with a possible D match to TRBD2 (5 bases). The receptor comes from a woman aged 45-65 years in good health and CMV-seropositive. The sequenced material came from PBMCs. CDR3 in DNA: TGCGCCAGCAGCCAAGAGGAGGCGGCGGACATTCAGTACTTC. It translates to CASSQEEAADIQYF.